Following are 25 T cell receptor beta chains from one sample sequenced in a study of Ad26.COV2.S vaccination and SARS-CoV-2 variants. Noted treatment: 15 to 20 received Ad26.COV2.S at low or high dose, single or two shots; roughly 5 received placebo; per-sample allocation not given. All samples were drawn on day 63, counting from the first vaccine or placebo injection. Using immunoSEQ multiplex PCR, the repertoire was profiled, and TCRdb retains in-frame clones only, with some absent. The table includes fewer than 900,000 clones, more than 80% detected once. This specimen was peripheral blood, taken in a trial of Ad26.COV2.S vaccine versus placebo. These receptors were collected from a person aged 18-65 years who received the Ad26.COV2.S COVID-19 vaccine or a placebo.

The chain carries TRBV30 and TRBJ1-6; TRBD1 aligns across 8 bases. After removal of 1 base from V and 3 bases from J, the junction contained 8 bases not matched to a gene. This CDR3 is built from 17 residues. CDR1 is GTSNPN, CDR2 SVGIG, per germline (reference sequence). CDR3 protein: CAWSESTGGYYNSPLHF. The CDR3 DNA follows: TGTGCCTGGAGTGAGTCAACAGGGGGTTACTATAATTCACCCCTCCACTTT.

This clone was counted a few times. The sample contains more than one DNA sequence encoding this CDR3. CDR3 nucleotide sequence: TGCAGCGTTGCGGGGAGAATGGGGACTGAAGCTTTCTTT. Its protein product is CSVAGRMGTEAFF. This sequence joins TRBV29-1 and TRBJ1-1, with unresolved D. The V gene's germline CDR1 is SQVTM and CDR2 ANQGSEA. V lost 4 bases and J lost 5, with 14 bases in between. The CDR3 contains 13 residues.

The V gene is TRBV21-1, the J gene TRBJ2-3; the table gives TRBD1 as D, unverified against the DNA. TRBV21-1 is a known pseudogene. This CDR3 region has 14 residues. The CDR3 sequence: CARRQGLDTDTQYF. The CDR3 DNA follows: TGTGCCAGACGACAGGGTCTGGACACAGATACGCAGTATTTT.

V is TRBV7-9 and J is TRBJ1-1; D might be TRBD1 (6 bases). The CDR3 consists of 13 residues. The V and J ends lost 6 bases and 7 bases respectively, with 15 bases between them. The germline CDR1 and CDR2 sequences are SEHNR and FQNEAQ (reference sequence). The CDR3 protein is CASRTQGFGEAFF. DNA for the CDR3: TGTGCCAGCAGAACCCAGGGGTTTGGTGAAGCTTTCTTT.

V usage is TRBV18 and J usage is TRBJ1-6; 8 nucleotides align to TRBD1. V shed 2 bases, J shed 9 bases, and the junction held 6 bases outside the gene matches. The germline gives CDR1 KGHSH, CDR2 LQKENI. The CDR3 is made up of 15 amino acids. CDR3 nucleotides: TGTGCCAGCTCACCAACGACAGGGGAAGGTTCACCCCTCCACTTT. Its translation is CASSPTTGEGSPLHF.

This chain connects TRBV27 to TRBJ1-2; no clear D gene. The CDR3 runs to 14 residues. Germline values: CDR1 MNHEY, CDR2 SMNVEV (reference sequence). The V end was cut by 4 bases, the J end by 8 bases, with 17 bases between. This CDR3 is CASSSLKGVGGYTF. CDR3 in DNA: TGTGCCAGCAGTTCCTTGAAGGGCGTGGGAGGCTACACCTTC.

This chain uses TRBV2 with TRBJ2-5, with TRBD2 identical over 11 bases. The CDR3 loop spans 14 amino acids. V lost 8 bases, J lost 5 bases, and 7 bases stayed unmatched. Germline-derived CDR1 and CDR2 are SNHLY and FYNNEI. As DNA, the CDR3 is TGTGCCAGCCTTCTAGCGGGGGGCGCGGAGACCCAGTACTTC. Amino acids: CASLLAGGAETQYF.

The V and J genes are TRBV9 and TRBJ2-2; 11 nucleotides match TRBD2. Trimming at V came to 2 bases and at J to 6 bases, leaving 3 bases not matched to a gene. Germline CDR1 reads SGDLS; CDR2 reads YYNGEE. The CDR3 covers 15 residues. The CDR3 loop is CASSVIAGGPGELFF. The CDR3 DNA is TGTGCCAGCAGCGTTATAGCGGGAGGGCCCGGGGAGCTGTTTTTT.

The V call is TRBV3-1 (or the pseudogene TRBV3-2), the J call TRBJ2-3; TRBD1 agrees at 9 bases. Germline trimming cut 3 bases from V and 13 bases from J; bases unmatched to any gene: 11. CDR1 is LGHDT and CDR2 is YNNKEL in the germline V gene (reference sequence). The CDR3 contains 14 residues. The CDR3 region is CASSQVPQGAQEYF. In DNA, the CDR3 is TGTGCCAGCAGCCAGGTCCCACAGGGGGCGCAGGAGTATTTT.

This clone was seen just once. The rearrangement uses TRBV11-2 and TRBJ1-2; 8 bases are a match to TRBD1. CDR1 and CDR2 from the germline V gene are SGHAT and FQNNGV. This CDR3 is 14 amino acids long. The J segment lost 7 bases and the V segment lost 3 bases, leaving 7 bases of the junction unmatched. The CDR3 DNA reads TGTGCCAGCAGCTTCCAGGACAGGGTCGGTGGCTACACCTTC. Translated, it gives CASSFQDRVGGYTF.

As for this clone: A read error may be the cause here, since a much bigger clone is one base away. The chain couples TRBV5-5 to TRBJ1-1, with unresolved D. The CDR3 extends over 12 amino acids. Trimming cost V 0 bases and J 0 bases, with 0 bases left between them. From germline, CDR1 is SGHKS and CDR2 YYEKEE (reference sequence). The CDR3, as DNA: TGTGCCAGCAGCTTGGTGAACACTGAAGCTTTCTTT. It codes for CASSLVNTEAFF.

V and J are TRBV25-1 and TRBJ2-7; D is undetermined. Germline-derived CDR1 and CDR2 are MGHDK and SYGVNS. The length of the CDR3 is 15 residues. V was clipped by 5 bases and J by 1 base, with 15 bases between them. The CDR3 sequence is CASSPTRGKSYEQYF. Written as DNA, the CDR3 is TGTGCCAGCAGTCCCACCCGCGGAAAATCCTACGAGCAGTACTTC.

The chain carries TRBV12-3 or TRBV12-4 and TRBJ1-6; a possible D gene is TRBD1 (6 bases). The V end was cut by 6 bases, the J end by 14 bases, with 17 bases between. The CDR3 length is 13 residues. This CDR3 reads CASSAAGAKTLHF. CDR3 nucleotides: TGTGCCAGCAGCGCCGCAGGGGCTAAAACCCTCCACTTT.

The count of this clone is one. V and J are TRBV3-1 (or the pseudogene TRBV3-2) and TRBJ1-1; D unresolved. There are 15 residues in the CDR3. CDR1 LGHDT and CDR2 YNNKEL come from the germline V gene (reference sequence). Trimming took 0 bases from V and 0 from J, leaving 8 bases between them. The CDR3 DNA sequence: TGTGCCAGCAGCCAAGAGGCGCAGCTGAACACTGAAGCTTTCTTT. Translation: CASSQEAQLNTEAFF.

This clone has only one observation. Other DNA sequences in the sample encode the same CDR3. The V and J genes are TRBV12-3 or TRBV12-4 and TRBJ2-3; maybe TRBD2 (6 bases). V dropped 0 bases and J dropped 5 bases, with 6 bases sitting between them. The CDR3 covers 13 residues. The CDR3 DNA reads TGTGCCAGCAGTTTAGCGCGGGGAGATACGCAGTATTTT. Its translation: CASSLARGDTQYF.

The gene calls are TRBV18 and TRBJ1-1; TRBD1 is a possible D gene (5 bases). Germline V gene lookup returns CDR1 KGHSH and CDR2 LQKENI. V was cut by 8 bases and J by 1 base, with 8 bases left in between. The CDR3 contains 12 residues. This CDR3 reads CASHGANTEAFF. DNA of the CDR3: TGTGCCAGCCATGGGGCGAACACTGAAGCTTTCTTT.

In this sample, this clone turned up a few times. V usage is TRBV7-2 and J usage is TRBJ2-7, with TRBD1 matching over 9 bases. The germline V gene has CDR1 SGHTA and CDR2 FQGNSA. The CDR3 covers 15 residues. Germline trimming cut 6 bases from V and 1 base from J; bases unmatched to any gene: 7. The CDR3 sequence: CASRPDRGSSYEQYF. CDR3 coding DNA: TGTGCCAGCAGACCAGACAGGGGGTCATCCTACGAGCAGTACTTC.

The V gene is TRBV19, the J gene TRBJ1-3; TRBD1 might be the D (6 bases). The germline V and J ends were trimmed by 10 bases and 0 bases, with 13 bases remaining between them. The CDR3 covers 14 residues. The germline CDR1 and CDR2 sequences are LNHDA and SQIVND (reference sequence). CDR3 sequence (DNA): TGTGCCACAAATACAGGGTACTCTGGAAACACCATATATTTT. This gives the protein CATNTGYSGNTIYF. Drawing the rest from reference TRBV19 and TRBJ1-3, the complete variable domain is DGGITQSPKYLFRKEGQNVTLSCEQNLNHDAMYWYRQDPGQGLRLIYYSQIVNDFQKGDIAEGYSVSREKKESFPLTVTSAQKNPTAFYLCATNTGYSGNTIYFGEGSWLTVV.

The chain combines TRBV5-4 with TRBJ2-7; 8 nucleotides align to TRBD2. The germline gives CDR1 SGHNT, CDR2 YYREEE (reference sequence). With V trimmed by 5 bases and J by 3 bases, 4 bases remained unmatched. This CDR3 contains 13 residues. The CDR3 region has the DNA TGTGCCAGCAGACCGGGACTAGGCTACGAGCAGTACTTC. It yields the protein CASRPGLGYEQYF.

J is TRBJ1-1 and V is TRBV5-4, with a possible D match to TRBD1 (5 bases). V was shortened by 2 bases and J by 5 bases, with 19 bases between the two germline ends. CDR3 length equals 16 residues. Germline assignment: CDR1 SGHNT and CDR2 YYREEE (reference sequence). The CDR3: CASSLLPGRRGTEAFF. The CDR3, as DNA: TGTGCCAGCAGCTTACTCCCGGGACGGAGAGGGACTGAAGCTTTCTTT.

The rearrangement joins TRBV5-1 to TRBJ1-1; weak D call: TRBD1 (5 bases). The ends were cut back, 7 bases at V and 8 bases at J, with 15 bases in the middle. CDR1 and CDR2 from the germline V gene are SGHRS and YFSETQ. This CDR3 has 12 amino acids. CDR3 sequence reads: CASRGEGVEAFF. Here the CDR3 DNA reads TGCGCCAGCCGAGGGGAAGGGGTCGAAGCTTTCTTT.

The chain uses TRBV5-1 and TRBJ1-1, with a weak D call TRBD1 (6 bases). CDR1 and CDR2 (germline): SGHRS, YFSETQ. Trimming removed 3 bases from V and 7 bases from J, with 16 bases in between. The CDR3 is 14 residues long. This CDR3 reads CASSSPGGGLEAFF. DNA for the CDR3: TGCGCCAGCAGCTCCCCGGGGGGCGGCCTTGAAGCTTTCTTT.

V is TRBV3-1 (or the pseudogene TRBV3-2) and J is TRBJ1-2; the D gene is possibly TRBD1 (5 bases). This CDR3 is built from 15 residues. V lost 4 bases, J lost 0 bases, and 12 bases lay in between. Germline V lookup: CDR1 LGHDT, CDR2 YNNKEL (reference sequence). CDR3 protein: CASSPGGDPNYGYTF. In nucleotides, the CDR3 is TGTGCCAGCAGCCCCGGGGGGGACCCTAACTATGGCTACACCTTC.

This sequence joins TRBV19 and TRBJ2-7; D is possibly TRBD2 (6 bases). This CDR3 is 14 amino acids long. Trimming shortened V by 4 bases and J by 2 bases, and 12 bases separated the two germline ends. Germline CDR1 is LNHDA and CDR2 is SQIVND (reference sequence). The CDR3 DNA sequence: TGTGCCAGTAGTAATCCGGGAGACACCTACGAGCAGTACTTC. Protein sequence: CASSNPGDTYEQYF.

V is TRBV2 and J is TRBJ1-4; no reliable D call. The CDR3 has 13 residues. The V gene lost 3 bases and the J gene lost 8 bases, with 10 bases spanning the gap. CDR1 is SNHLY, CDR2 FYNNEI, per germline. The CDR3 sequence: CASSETPREKLFF. The CDR3 region has the DNA TGTGCCAGCAGTGAGACGCCGCGGGAAAAACTGTTTTTT.